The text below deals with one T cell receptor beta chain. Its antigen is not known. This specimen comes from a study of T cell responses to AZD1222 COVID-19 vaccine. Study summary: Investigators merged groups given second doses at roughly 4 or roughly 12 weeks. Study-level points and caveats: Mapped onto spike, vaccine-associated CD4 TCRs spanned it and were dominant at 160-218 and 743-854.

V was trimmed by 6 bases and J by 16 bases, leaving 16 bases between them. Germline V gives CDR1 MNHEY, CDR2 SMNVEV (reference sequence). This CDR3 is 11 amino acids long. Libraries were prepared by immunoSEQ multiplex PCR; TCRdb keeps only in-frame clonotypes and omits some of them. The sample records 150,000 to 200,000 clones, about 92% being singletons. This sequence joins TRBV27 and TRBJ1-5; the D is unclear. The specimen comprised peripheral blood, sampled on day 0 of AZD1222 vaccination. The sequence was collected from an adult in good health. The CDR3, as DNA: TGTGCCAGCAGGAGTAAAAAGGCACCCCATTTT. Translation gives CASRSKKAPHF.